A single T cell receptor (beta chain) is shown here with its context. CDR1 is MNHNY and CDR2 is SVGAGI in the germline V gene (reference sequence). V was clipped by 6 bases and J by 2 bases, with 12 bases between them. The CDR3 has 14 residues. TCRdb reanalysed the RT-PCR reads using MiXCR and keeps one entry per CDR3 protein. The repertoire holds about 680,000 distinct CDR3 sequences, with about 14% as singletons. The rearrangement uses TRBV6-6 and TRBJ2-3; maybe TRBD1 (5 bases). The TCR originated in a female donor in good health, serving as a healthy control. Material: memory CD4+ T cells from blood. CDR3 bases: TGTGCCAGCAGAATCAACAGGATCACAGATACGCAGTATTTT. Its translation is CASRINRITDTQYF.